Below are 22 T cell receptor beta chains sequenced from a single sample in a study of cytomegalovirus exposure and HLA in healthy donors. Primers included in the PCR were 60 Vbeta and 13 Jbeta primers. Sequencing used immunoSEQ multiplex PCR; TCRdb keeps in-frame clones, though not all of them. Of roughly 140,000 clones listed, 70% to 80% are singletons. Source material: PBMCs. These receptors all stem from a woman aged 18-29 years in good health and CMV-seropositive.

This clone is a singleton in its sample. The rearrangement joins TRBV10-3 to TRBJ2-3; the match to TRBD2 covers 13 bases. Germline assignment: CDR1 ENHRY and CDR2 SYGVKD. The CDR3 is 16 amino acids. Unmatched junction bases numbered 4, after V lost 6 bases and J lost 1 base. This chain's CDR3 is CAIRRGLAGGTDTQYF. The CDR3 DNA reads as TGTGCCATCAGACGAGGACTAGCGGGGGGCACAGATACGCAGTATTTT.

As concerns this clone: Other DNA variants within this sample encode the same CDR3. The rearrangement joins TRBV6-5 to TRBJ1-4; D perhaps matches TRBD1 (6 bases). This CDR3 region has 14 residues. The germline V gene has CDR1 MNHEY and CDR2 SVGAGI. V gave up 0 bases and J gave up 7 bases, with 9 bases separating them. In nucleotides, the CDR3 is TGTGCCAGCAGTTACTCCAGGGGCGGTGAAAAACTGTTTTTT. Residues: CASSYSRGGEKLFF.

This sequence joins TRBV10-3 and TRBJ1-3; D not certain. The germline gives CDR1 ENHRY, CDR2 SYGVKD. This CDR3 comprises 16 residues. The V end was cut by 2 bases, the J end by 3 bases, with 14 bases between. CDR3 protein: CAISERPGNSGNTIYF. The CDR3, as DNA: TGTGCCATCAGTGAGCGGCCAGGAAACAGTGGAAACACCATATATTTT.

The V call is TRBV6-1, the J call TRBJ2-3; 11 bases match TRBD2. The CDR3 extends over 15 amino acids. J was trimmed by 1 base and V by 7 bases; bases with no gene match: 4. Germline-derived CDR1 and CDR2 are MNHNS and SASEGT. CDR3 nucleotides: TGTGCCAGCAACCCACTAGCGGGGGGCACAGATACGCAGTATTTT. Protein: CASNPLAGGTDTQYF.

As DNA, the CDR3 is TGTGCCAGCAGTTACCTTGGGCGGGGCTCCAACTATGGCTACACCTTC. It encodes CASSYLGRGSNYGYTF. This chain uses TRBV6-5 with TRBJ1-2; D perhaps matches TRBD1 (5 bases). Germline V CDR1 and CDR2: MNHEY, SVGAGI. The CDR3 spans 16 residues. V dropped 2 bases and J dropped 2 bases, with 15 bases sitting between them.

The count of this clone is one. V and J are TRBV7-2 and TRBJ2-3, with D perhaps matching TRBD2 (6 bases). The V end lost 5 bases, the J end lost 0 bases, and 21 bases lay between the germline ends. Germline V gene lookup returns CDR1 SGHTA and CDR2 FQGNSA. CDR3 length: 18 residues. For the CDR3, the DNA is TGTGCCAGCAGCAGACCGGGGGAACGGATTTTTAGCACAGATACGCAGTATTTT. Residues: CASSRPGERIFSTDTQYF.

The rearrangement uses TRBV11-2 and TRBJ2-5; the match to TRBD2 covers 7 bases. With 5 bases clipped from V and 5 bases from J, the junction kept 11 bases outside the gene matches. Germline lookup yields CDR1 SGHAT and CDR2 FQNNGV. The CDR3 has 15 amino acids. The CDR3 protein is CASSLWGGEAETQYF. The CDR3 coding sequence is TGTGCCAGCAGCCTATGGGGAGGGGAGGCGGAGACCCAGTACTTC.

This chain connects TRBV7-9 to TRBJ2-2; D is uncertain. Germline V gene lookup returns CDR1 SEHNR and CDR2 FQNEAQ (reference sequence). This CDR3 comprises 13 residues. V lost 6 bases and J lost 2, with 7 bases in between. CDR3 protein: CASRVLNTGELFF. CDR3 nucleotides: TGTGCCAGCAGGGTCCTAAACACCGGGGAGCTGTTTTTT.

The CDR3 sequence: CASSHDRARTGELFF. The CDR3 nucleotides read TGTGCCAGCAGCCACGACAGGGCGAGGACCGGGGAGCTGTTTTTT. The chain recombines TRBV5-5 with TRBJ2-2; 7 bases match TRBD1. Germline lookup yields CDR1 SGHKS and CDR2 YYEKEE (reference sequence). The CDR3 is 15 amino acids. Trimming cost V 4 bases and J 5 bases; bases outside gene matches: 8.

The sample holds one count of this clone. The rearrangement uses TRBV19 and TRBJ1-1; D is unresolved. The V and J ends lost 2 bases and 2 bases respectively, with 3 bases between them. Germline V gene data show CDR1 as LNHDA and CDR2 as SQIVND (reference sequence). This CDR3 region has 12 residues. Written as DNA, the CDR3 is TGTGCCAGTAGTATACAAAACACTGAAGCTTTCTTT. Protein sequence: CASSIQNTEAFF.

This clone has just one count. The genes are TRBV2 and TRBJ1-5; no definite D call. Germline V gene data show CDR1 as SNHLY and CDR2 as FYNNEI. The CDR3 runs 13 residues. V was pared by 4 bases and J by 9 bases, with 13 bases between. The CDR3 bases are TGTGCCAGCAGTGTGGGCGGGCCAGGGCCCCAGCATTTT. Its protein is CASSVGGPGPQHF.

The rearrangement links TRBV14 to TRBJ1-2; D is unclear. CDR3 length: 12 amino acids. The V end lost 2 bases, the J end lost 4 bases, and 5 bases lay between the germline ends. Per the germline V gene, CDR1 is SGHDN and CDR2 is FVKESK. In DNA form, the CDR3 reads TGTGCCAGCAGCCAAACACCCTATGGCTACACCTTC. This sequence encodes CASSQTPYGYTF.

This clone showed up just a few times. This rearrangement joins TRBV5-1 to TRBJ2-1, with D perhaps matching TRBD1 (6 bases). Germline-derived CDR1 and CDR2 are SGHRS and YFSETQ. This CDR3 region has 13 residues. V lost 7 bases and J lost 4, with 12 bases in between. CDR3 in amino acids: CASGGQGYNEQFF. The CDR3 DNA is TGCGCCAGCGGCGGCCAGGGGTACAATGAGCAGTTCTTC.

The V call is TRBV14, the J call TRBJ1-1; possibly TRBD1 for D (5 bases). The CDR3 runs to 12 residues. Germline V lookup: CDR1 SGHDN, CDR2 FVKESK. V was shortened by 6 bases and J by 10 bases, with 15 bases between the two germline ends. The CDR3 region is CASSRGGLRAFF. DNA for the CDR3: TGTGCCAGCAGTAGGGGAGGTCTTCGAGCTTTCTTT.

This rearrangement joins TRBV7-2 to TRBJ2-1, with a tentative D call TRBD1 (5 bases). Germline-derived CDR1 and CDR2 are SGHTA and FQGNSA. CDR3 length equals 15 residues. V dropped 5 bases and J dropped 2 bases, with 13 bases sitting between them. The CDR3 sequence is CASSVQGNTYNEQFF. Written as DNA, the CDR3 is TGTGCCAGCAGCGTTCAGGGCAATACCTACAATGAGCAGTTCTTC.

This clone was detected only once. This chain links TRBV9 with TRBJ1-1, with TRBD1 identical over 9 bases. The CDR3 totals 15 residues. Germline-derived CDR1 and CDR2 are SGDLS and YYNGEE. V gave up 3 bases and J gave up 0 bases; unmatched junction bases: 3. CDR3 bases: TGTGCCAGCAGCGATTACAGGGGGCTGAACACTGAAGCTTTCTTT. Translating gives CASSDYRGLNTEAFF.

CDR3 sequence: CASSPGQQTYEQYF. The CDR3 region has the DNA TGCGCCAGCAGCCCTGGACAGCAGACCTACGAGCAGTACTTC. V and J are TRBV4-1 and TRBJ2-7; TRBD1 is a possible D gene (6 bases). The CDR3 runs 14 residues. Deletions cut 4 bases from V and 2 bases from J, with 12 bases between. Germline V gene lookup returns CDR1 MGHRA and CDR2 YSYEKL.

The chain links TRBV21-1 to TRBJ2-5; the D call of TRBD1 is as the table states it, not checked on the DNA. TRBV21-1 is described as a pseudogene. CDR3 length: 16 residues. The DNA for the CDR3 is TGTGCCAGCAGCCCTTGTAGTGGGACAGGGAAAGAGACCCAGTACTTC. Its translation: CASSPCSGTGKETQYF.

This CDR3 is CASSPHTSGGVTGELFF. The CDR3 region has the DNA TGTGCCAGCAGCCCCCACACTAGCGGGGGGGTCACCGGGGAGCTGTTTTTT. J is TRBJ2-2 and V is TRBV11-3, with 13 bases aligning to TRBD2. V was pared by 5 bases and J by 4 bases, with 7 bases of the junction left unmatched. The germline V gene has CDR1 SGHNT and CDR2 YENEEA. This CDR3 is 17 amino acids long.

This rearrangement joins TRBV29-1 to TRBJ1-4, with TRBD1 matching 8 bases. In germline, CDR1 is SQVTM, CDR2 ANQGSEA. Germline trimming cut 6 bases from V and 3 bases from J; bases unmatched to any gene: 3. This CDR3 has 13 amino acids. The CDR3 region has the DNA TGCAGCGTGGGACAGGTCGCTAATGAAAAACTGTTTTTT. The encoded protein is CSVGQVANEKLFF.

This chain connects TRBV18 to TRBJ2-2; weak D call: TRBD1 (5 bases). CDR1 and CDR2 (germline): KGHSH, LQKENI. The V end was cut by 3 bases, the J end by 0 bases, with 8 bases between. There are 15 residues in the CDR3. DNA for the CDR3: TGTGCCAGCTCACCTCGACAGACGAACACCGGGGAGCTGTTTTTT. Translating it yields CASSPRQTNTGELFF.

The V gene is TRBV6-1, the J gene TRBJ2-1; D is perhaps TRBD2 (5 bases). This CDR3 is built from 13 residues. Trimming cost V 11 bases and J 7 bases, with 18 bases left between them. CDR1 and CDR2 (germline): MNHNS, SASEGT. The CDR3 here is CAGGSIVWNEQFF. CDR3 coding DNA: TGTGCCGGCGGGTCGATAGTATGGAATGAGCAGTTCTTC.